Sequencing of this T cell receptor (beta chain) was carried out in a study of cytomegalovirus exposure and HLA in healthy donors. Regarding the study as a whole: The authors later found most CMV-associated TCR beta chains appeared HLA-restricted.

Trimming at V came to 1 base and at J to 3 bases, leaving 5 bases not matched to a gene. The germline gives CDR1 SGHRS, CDR2 YFSETQ. The CDR3 has 16 amino acids. Researchers ran the PCR with 60 Vbeta and 13 Jbeta primers. TCRdb's table, derived via immunoSEQ multiplex PCR, lists solely in-frame clones and lacks some. The repertoire has 150,000 or so clones, over 60% of them found once; the top ten carry 1.5% to 2%. As for this clone: Its specificity is not known.

Participants comprised healthy donors of bone marrow. This clonotype originated in a woman aged 18-30 years in good health and CMV-seronegative. What was sequenced was PBMCs. This sequence joins TRBV5-1 and TRBJ1-4; 8 nucleotides match TRBD1. CDR3 region: CASSLSRQGSNEKLFF. The CDR3 coding sequence is TGCGCCAGCAGCTTGAGTCGACAGGGGTCTAATGAAAAACTGTTTTTT.